This TCR beta chain was identified during a study of beta chain features in type 1 diabetes. Looking at the study overall: What patients shared with healthy donors was a similar profile of age, gender and cell yields.

General study findings and limits: Shortening that was moderate but significant affected the TCRB CDR3s of Type 1 diabetes patients in all four CD4+ subsets. Over-representation of high TCR-expressing cells was a possible consequence of cDNA sequencing.

Expressed TCRB transcripts got sequenced, as all isolated RNA was reverse transcribed. Measured with immunoSEQ multiplex PCR; TCRdb has only the in-frame clones, and not every one. The sample records 250,000 to 350,000 clones, 14% being singletons. Sorting gave populations that all exceeded 95% purity. Trimming pared 5 bases from V and 4 bases from J, leaving 13 bases between. CDR3 length: 14 residues. Germline values: CDR1 MNHEY, CDR2 SVGAGI. Worth noting for this clone: Its specificity is unknown.

The TCR was taken from a man aged 25 to 45 in good health. V gene TRBV6-5 combines with J gene TRBJ2-3; TRBD1 might be the D (5 bases). The sample was central memory CD4+ T cells from blood. CDR3 in amino acids: CASSPRPTADTQYF. The CDR3 region has the DNA TGTGCCAGCAGTCCCCGCCCGACAGCAGATACGCAGTATTTT.